Described below is a single T cell receptor (beta chain) sequence and its context. This record belongs to a study of cytomegalovirus exposure and HLA in healthy donors. PCR amplification relied on 60 Vbeta primers (plus 13 Jbeta primers). This table comes from immunoSEQ multiplex PCR, and its TCRdb copy is limited to in-frame clones, with some not included. Its table lists approximately 42,000 clones. Germline values: CDR1 SGHKS, CDR2 YYEKEE (reference sequence). J was trimmed by 2 bases and V by 3 bases; bases with no gene match: 3. CDR3 length: 14 amino acids. This sequence was found in a male donor in good health and CMV-seronegative. Sample: PBMCs. V and J are TRBV5-5 and TRBJ1-2; 8 bases are shared with TRBD1. The CDR3 bases are TGTGCCAGCAGCTCGGACAGGGAGAACTATGGCTACACCTTC. This encodes CASSSDRENYGYTF.